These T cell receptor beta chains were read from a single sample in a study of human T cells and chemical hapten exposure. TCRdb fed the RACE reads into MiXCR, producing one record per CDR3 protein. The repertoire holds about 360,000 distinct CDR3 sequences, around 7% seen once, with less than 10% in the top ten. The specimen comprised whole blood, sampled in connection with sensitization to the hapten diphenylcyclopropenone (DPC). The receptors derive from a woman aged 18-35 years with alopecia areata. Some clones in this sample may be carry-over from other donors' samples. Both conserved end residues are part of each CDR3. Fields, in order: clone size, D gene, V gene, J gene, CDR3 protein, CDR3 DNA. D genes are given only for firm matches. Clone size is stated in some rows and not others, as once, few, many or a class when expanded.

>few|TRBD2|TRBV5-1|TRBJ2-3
CASSRDYRRDTQYF
TGCGCCAGCAGCCGGGACTACCGCCGAGATACGCAGTATTTT
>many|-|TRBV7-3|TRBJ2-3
CASSLTDPDTQYF
TGTGCCAGCAGCTTAACAGACCCAGATACGCAGTATTTT
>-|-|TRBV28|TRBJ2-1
CASRSFAGTGSGASYNEQFF
TGTGCCAGCAGATCCTTCGCCGGGACAGGTAGCGGGGCCTCCTACAATGAGCAGTTCTTC
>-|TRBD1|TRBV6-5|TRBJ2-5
CASSSTWDRTGTQYF
TGTGCCAGCAGTTCCACCTGGGACAGGACGGGGACCCAGTACTTC
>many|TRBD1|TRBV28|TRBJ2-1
CASSWVPGTGGYNEQFF
TGTGCCAGCAGTTGGGTCCCCGGGACAGGGGGCTACAATGAGCAGTTCTTC
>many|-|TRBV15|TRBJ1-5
CATRGTEGQPQHF
TGTGCCACCAGAGGAACAGAGGGTCAGCCCCAGCATTTT
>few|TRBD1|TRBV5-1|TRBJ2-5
CASSQLGQQETQYF
TGCGCCAGCAGCCAGCTGGGACAGCAAGAGACCCAGTACTTC
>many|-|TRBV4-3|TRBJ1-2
CASSQLYVSNYGYTF
TGCGCCAGCAGCCAACTCTACGTATCTAACTATGGCTACACCTTC
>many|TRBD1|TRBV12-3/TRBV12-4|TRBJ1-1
CASLETGGAPEAFF
TGTGCCAGCTTGGAGACAGGGGGCGCGCCTGAAGCTTTCTTT
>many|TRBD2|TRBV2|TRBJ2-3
CASSFPSGESGDTDTQYF
TGTGCCAGCAGTTTTCCTAGCGGGGAATCGGGGGACACAGATACGCAGTATTTT
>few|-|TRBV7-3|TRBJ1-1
CASSSVSGNTEAFF
TGTGCCAGCAGCTCTGTATCCGGAAACACTGAAGCTTTCTTT
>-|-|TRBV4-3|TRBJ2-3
CASSQENRSPYTQYF
TGCGCCAGCAGCCAAGAAAACAGGAGTCCTTATACGCAGTATTTT
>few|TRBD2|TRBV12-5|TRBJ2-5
CASGLTAAGAGKTQYF
TGTGCTAGTGGTTTGACGGCAGCGGGGGCTGGGAAGACCCAGTACTTC
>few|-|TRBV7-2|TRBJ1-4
CASSLDLAGREKLFF
TGTGCCAGCAGCTTAGATCTGGCAGGGCGGGAAAAACTGTTTTTT
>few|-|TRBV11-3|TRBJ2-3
CASSLQEDTQYF
TGTGCCAGCAGCCTTCAAGAAGATACGCAGTATTTT
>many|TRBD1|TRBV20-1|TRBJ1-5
CSASSGGDYQPQHF
TGCAGTGCTAGTTCAGGGGGTGACTATCAGCCCCAGCATTTT
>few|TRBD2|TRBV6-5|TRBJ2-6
CASSYSWGGLDTPSGANVLTF
TGTGCCAGCAGTTACTCGTGGGGGGGTCTGGATACCCCTTCTGGGGCCAACGTCCTGACTTTC
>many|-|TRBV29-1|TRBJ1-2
CSVEEVVYGYTF
TGCAGCGTTGAAGAAGTTGTCTATGGCTACACCTTC
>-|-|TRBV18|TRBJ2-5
CASSPGRDETQYF
TGTGCCAGCTCACCAGGCAGGGACGAGACCCAGTACTTC
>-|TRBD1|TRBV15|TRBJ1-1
CATSRDRHRGLNTEAFF
TGTGCCACCAGCAGAGATCGGCACAGGGGGCTGAACACTGAAGCTTTCTTT
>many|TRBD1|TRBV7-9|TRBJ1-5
CATDGQGGPDYHQPQHF
TGTGCCACCGATGGACAGGGAGGCCCTGATTATCATCAGCCCCAGCATTTT
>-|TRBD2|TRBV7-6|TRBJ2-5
CASSGLAGSQETQYF
TGTGCCAGCTCGGGACTAGCGGGGTCCCAAGAGACCCAGTACTTC
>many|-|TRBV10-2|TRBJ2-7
CASSGKAGPISYEQYF
TGCGCCAGCAGTGGTAAGGCAGGGCCAATATCCTACGAGCAGTACTTC
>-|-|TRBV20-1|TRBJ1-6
CSASTGYNSPLHF
TGCAGTGCTTCGACAGGTTATAATTCACCCCTCCACTTT
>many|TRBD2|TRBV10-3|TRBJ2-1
CAISESSSGGAGEQFF
TGTGCCATCAGTGAGTCGTCTAGCGGGGGGGCCGGTGAGCAGTTCTTC
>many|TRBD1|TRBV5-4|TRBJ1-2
CASSPVGQTLYTF
TGTGCCAGCAGCCCAGTGGGACAGACTCTCTACACCTTC
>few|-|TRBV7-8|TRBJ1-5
CASSQGRLMSLLNQPQHF
TGTGCCAGCAGCCAAGGACGGTTGATGTCCCTTCTCAATCAGCCCCAGCATTTT
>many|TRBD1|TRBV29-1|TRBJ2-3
CSVESWRSRGFGTDTQYF
TGCAGCGTTGAATCCTGGAGGAGCAGGGGGTTCGGCACAGATACGCAGTATTTT
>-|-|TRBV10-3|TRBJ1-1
CAQDNGNTEAFF
TGTGCCCAAGATAATGGGAACACTGAAGCTTTCTTT
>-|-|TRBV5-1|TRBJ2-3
CASSRGAGADTQYF
TGCGCCAGCTCGAGGGGTGCTGGCGCAGATACGCAGTATTTT
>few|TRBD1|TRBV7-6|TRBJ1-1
CASQAGGLGNTEAFF
TGTGCCAGCCAGGCAGGGGGGCTAGGGAACACTGAAGCTTTCTTT
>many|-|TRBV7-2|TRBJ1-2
CASSPKRGNYGYTF
TGTGCCAGCAGCCCCAAAAGGGGCAACTATGGCTACACCTTC
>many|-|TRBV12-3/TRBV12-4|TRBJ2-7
CASSLAQAGQTF
-
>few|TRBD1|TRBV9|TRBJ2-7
CASSVGDRVSPYEQYF
TGTGCCAGCAGCGTAGGGGACAGGGTGTCCCCCTACGAGCAGTACTTC
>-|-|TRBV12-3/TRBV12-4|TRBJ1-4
CASGPVDANEKLFF
TGTGCCAGCGGGCCTGTGGATGCTAATGAAAAACTGTTTTTT
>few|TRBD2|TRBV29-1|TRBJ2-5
CSVALGLARDGTQYF
TGCAGCGTGGCCCTGGGACTAGCGCGTGACGGGACCCAGTACTTC
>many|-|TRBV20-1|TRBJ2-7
CSARGDDEQYF
TGCAGTGCTAGAGGAGACGACGAGCAGTACTTC
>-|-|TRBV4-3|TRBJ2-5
CASSQKGNSQETQYF
TGCGCCAGCAGCCAAAAGGGGAACTCCCAAGAGACCCAGTACTTC
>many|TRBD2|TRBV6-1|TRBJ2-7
CASRYWRGALNSYEQYF
TGTGCCAGCAGGTACTGGCGGGGGGCCTTGAATTCCTACGAGCAGTACTTC